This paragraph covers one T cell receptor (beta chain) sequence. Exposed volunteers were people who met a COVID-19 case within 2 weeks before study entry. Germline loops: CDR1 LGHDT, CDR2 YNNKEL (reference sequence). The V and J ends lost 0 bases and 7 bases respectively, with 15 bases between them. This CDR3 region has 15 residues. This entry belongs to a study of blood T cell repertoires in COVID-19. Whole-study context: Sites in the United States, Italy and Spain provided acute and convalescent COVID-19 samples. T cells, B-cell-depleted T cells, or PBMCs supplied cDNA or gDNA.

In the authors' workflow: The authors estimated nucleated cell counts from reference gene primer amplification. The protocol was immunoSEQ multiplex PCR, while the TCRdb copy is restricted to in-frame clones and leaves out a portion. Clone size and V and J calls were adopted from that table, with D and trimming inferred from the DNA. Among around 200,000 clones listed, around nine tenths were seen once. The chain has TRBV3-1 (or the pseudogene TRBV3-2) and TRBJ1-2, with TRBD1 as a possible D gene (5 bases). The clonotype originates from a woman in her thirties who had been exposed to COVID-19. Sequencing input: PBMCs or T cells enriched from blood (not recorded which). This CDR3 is CASSQEGQGGVGYTF. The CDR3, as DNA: TGTGCCAGCAGCCAAGAAGGCCAGGGAGGTGTTGGCTACACCTTC.